A selection of T cell receptor beta chains follows, all from one sample in a study of T cell changes during pregnancy in multiple sclerosis. Profiled with immunoSEQ multiplex PCR; TCRdb holds only in-frame clones, not every one. The sample holds tens of thousands of clones; around 90% are singletons and the top ten take less than 2%. Sequenced here: peripheral blood, sampled in the second trimester of pregnancy. The receptors were sampled from a female donor with multiple sclerosis, enrolled in a pregnancy study. Each CDR3 is given with its conserved first and last residue. The size entry is marked missing in some rows and otherwise reads once, few, many or a size class.

j_call clone_size v_call cdr3_aa
TRBJ2-7 NA TRBV11-3 CASSPSDNYHEQYF
TRBJ1-5 NA TRBV28 CASSLLPGPKNQPQHF
TRBJ1-1 NA TRBV7-2 CASSLVEVPVSEAFF
TRBJ1-2 NA TRBV28 CASSKQGGPYGYTF
TRBJ2-2 NA TRBV2 CASSLRGTGELFF
TRBJ2-2 NA TRBV7-9 CASADAATSRGTGELFF
TRBJ2-7 NA TRBV7-9 CASRKRGGDYEQYF
TRBJ2-1 NA TRBV28 CASSLTGHEQFF
TRBJ2-2 NA TRBV13 CASRTGGNTGELFF
TRBJ2-1 NA TRBV5-3 CARSSSLADNEQFF
TRBJ1-2 NA TRBV25-1 CASRTSGQYGYTF
TRBJ1-2 few TRBV19 CASSMQRGGGYTF
TRBJ1-1 NA TRBV6-5 CASSYEGTEAFF
TRBJ1-1 NA TRBV7-2 CASSPRRGTEAFF
TRBJ2-1 NA TRBV11-3 CASSLAGSSYNEQFF
TRBJ1-2 NA TRBV18 CASSPGQNYGYTF
TRBJ2-3 NA TRBV7-3 CASNAGGWADTQYF
TRBJ1-6 once TRBV6-5 CASSYSKSSYNSPLHF
TRBJ2-1 NA TRBV5-7 CASSPILEFF
TRBJ1-1 NA TRBV11-2 CASGVRGEAFF
TRBJ2-1 NA TRBV1 CTSSPQRDRTEQFF
TRBJ2-3 NA TRBV7-2 CASSLVPGNPSDTQYF
TRBJ1-1 once TRBV19 CASRPRDRGVGTEAFF
TRBJ2-3 NA TRBV19 CASRGHRTYTDTQYF
TRBJ2-3 NA TRBV7-4 CASSLARREREGADTQYF
TRBJ2-7 NA TRBV11-3 CASSLEQGASEQYF
TRBJ1-2 NA TRBV12-5 CASGTGRALDLNYGYTF
TRBJ1-2 NA TRBV6-6 CASTAGSTYGYTF
TRBJ2-6 NA TRBV30 CAWSVGGAARSGANVLTF
TRBJ1-6 NA TRBV2 CASSNRGLNSPLHF
TRBJ1-6 NA TRBV4-3 CASSQEDSYSPLHF
TRBJ2-3 NA TRBV7-9 CASSPVGGLAASGTDTQYF
TRBJ2-3 NA TRBV5-1 CASSPGGAWGGKDTQYF
TRBJ2-7 NA TRBV9 CASSAGSGHSYEQYF
TRBJ1-2 NA TRBV7-3 CASSLGGTGRFDGYTF
TRBJ2-5 NA TRBV18 CASSPGRTSGSGETQYF
TRBJ1-2 once TRBV5-1 CASSTPDRDINYGYTF
TRBJ1-5 few TRBV28 CASRQLNQPQHF
TRBJ1-2 NA TRBV12-5 CASGLGGGEELKAYGYTF
TRBJ2-7 NA TRBV19 CASRKSGQGNYEQYF
TRBJ2-2 NA TRBV9 CASSVQTGTSGKAGELFF
TRBJ2-3 NA TRBV27 CASSFRSGLAVPRSTDTQYF
TRBJ2-5 once TRBV5-1 CASSSPTSGGLGETQYF
TRBJ2-5 NA TRBV27 CASSFSGSARETQYF
TRBJ1-3 once TRBV5-8 CASSLGRRSGNTIYF
TRBJ2-1 NA TRBV6-4 CASSDKAGGYNEQFF
TRBJ2-3 once TRBV15 CATSRDPGTDTQYF
TRBJ2-3 NA TRBV27 CASSLLGGPDTQYF
TRBJ1-2 NA TRBV28 CASSQGLRGYTF
TRBJ2-2 NA TRBV28 CASSLTSGGTGELFF
TRBJ1-5 once TRBV6-6 CASSTGQPYLSQHF